The 25 T cell receptor beta chains in this list originate from one sample, sequenced in a study of long-term antiretroviral therapy in people with HIV. Run at survey level, the immunoSEQ assay was version v3.0. Data came from immunoSEQ multiplex PCR; TCRdb stores just in-frame clones and leaves some out. The data contain more than 15,000 clones, 80% of them singletons. This specimen was unsorted PBMCs, taken 2.9 years after starting antiretroviral therapy. These receptors were obtained from a young woman with HIV.

This chain links TRBV12-5 with TRBJ2-5; a weak D match, TRBD1 (6 bases). The CDR3 loop spans 19 amino acids. Germline CDR1 reads LGHNT; CDR2 reads FRNRAP. V lost 3 bases and J lost 2, with 25 bases in between. CDR3 region: CASGFRDTTSRGLQETQYF. The DNA of the CDR3 is TGTGCTAGTGGTTTTAGGGACACTACTTCCCGGGGTTTACAAGAGACCCAGTACTTC.

V gene TRBV30 combines with J gene TRBJ1-1, with TRBD1 matching 9 bases. V dropped 0 bases and J dropped 0; count of bases not matched to a gene: 5. The CDR3 totals 16 residues. Per germline, CDR1 GTSNPN and CDR2 SVGIG (reference sequence). This CDR3 reads CAWSVGTGFMNTEAFF. The CDR3 coding sequence is TGTGCCTGGAGTGTCGGGACAGGGTTTATGAACACTGAAGCTTTCTTT.

This CDR3 reads CASSLSGALDNEQFF. The CDR3 DNA sequence: TGTGCCAGCAGCTTAAGCGGGGCACTCGACAATGAGCAGTTCTTC. The V call is TRBV7-9, the J call TRBJ2-1; 7 bases are shared with TRBD2. V dropped 2 bases and J dropped 5; count of bases not matched to a gene: 6. Germline V gene sequence: CDR1 SEHNR, CDR2 FQNEAQ (reference sequence). The length of the CDR3 is 15 residues.

V gene TRBV11-1 combines with J gene TRBJ2-2; 9 bases are a match to TRBD2. Germline assignment: CDR1 SGHAT and CDR2 FQDESV (reference sequence). J gave up 8 bases and V 1 base, and 5 bases lay outside the gene matches. This CDR3 spans 15 amino acids. CDR3 sequence reads: CASSLERGAMGELFF. The CDR3 DNA is TGTGCCAGCAGCTTAGAGCGGGGGGCGATGGGGGAGCTGTTTTTT.

Only one count was recorded for this clone. This chain links TRBV7-9 with TRBJ2-5; D call uncertain. V was cut by 5 bases and J by 5 bases, with 6 bases left in between. Looked up from germline, CDR1 is SEHNR and CDR2 is FQNEAQ (reference sequence). There are 11 residues in the CDR3. DNA for the CDR3: TGTGCCAGCAGCCCCTTTGAGACCCAGTACTTC. Protein product: CASSPFETQYF.

This clone was counted a single time. J is TRBJ1-1 and V is TRBV4-1; D is ambiguous. CDR1 is MGHRA and CDR2 is YSYEKL in the germline V gene. V was clipped by 2 bases and J by 3 bases, with 13 bases between them. The CDR3 spans 15 residues. CDR3 amino acids: CASSQSSHPDTEAFF. The DNA for the CDR3 is TGCGCCAGCAGCCAAAGTTCCCATCCGGACACTGAAGCTTTCTTT.

The chain recombines TRBV19 with TRBJ1-6, with TRBD1 matching over 7 bases. The germline V gene has CDR1 LNHDA and CDR2 SQIVND (reference sequence). The CDR3 is 15 residues long. The V segment lost 10 bases and the J segment 6 bases; nucleotides outside the gene matches: 12. The CDR3 nucleotides are TGTGCCACGTGCGGGACAGATAATTTTAATTCACCCCTCCACTTT. Amino acid sequence: CATCGTDNFNSPLHF.

The CDR3: CSVVPGGYFGYTF. For the CDR3, the DNA is TGCAGCGTTGTCCCAGGGGGCTACTTTGGCTACACCTTC. The rearrangement joins TRBV29-1 to TRBJ1-2; 8 bases map to TRBD1. CDR1 and CDR2 (germline): SQVTM, ANQGSEA. Unmatched junction bases numbered 8, after V lost 4 bases and J lost 7 bases. The CDR3 covers 13 residues.

A note on this clone: One end of the junction does not line up with germline, which may come from a read error. The CDR3 DNA reads as TGTGCCAGCAGCTTCAACAGGGACCTACACCACTTC. Translating gives CASSFNRDLHHF. The gene calls are TRBV7-2 and TRBJ1-2, with a weak D call TRBD1 (6 bases). Looked up from germline, CDR1 is SGHTA and CDR2 is FQGNSA. The CDR3 has 12 residues.

This clone has only one observation. The chain carries TRBV6-5 and TRBJ1-4; the D is unclear. Germline V lookup: CDR1 MNHEY, CDR2 SVGAGI. CDR3 length: 14 amino acids. V dropped 2 bases and J dropped 10 bases, with 14 bases sitting between them. The CDR3 DNA reads TGTGCCAGCAGTTACGAGTCATGGGCGGGAAAACTGTTTTTT. This encodes CASSYESWAGKLFF.

The rearrangement uses TRBV29-1 and TRBJ2-5; D could derive from TRBD1 or TRBD2 (6 bases each). This CDR3 has 12 amino acids. The germline CDR1 and CDR2 sequences are SQVTM and ANQGSEA. The V end lost 3 bases, the J end lost 5 bases, and 10 bases lay between the germline ends. The CDR3 DNA sequence: TGCAGCGTTGACAGGGGAGGCGAGACCCAGTACTTC. Its translation is CSVDRGGETQYF.

The chain combines TRBV7-2 with TRBJ1-2; perhaps TRBD1 as D (6 bases). Trimming took off 4 bases at V and 4 bases at J, with 13 bases between the two ends. The CDR3 runs to 14 residues. Germline lookup yields CDR1 SGHTA and CDR2 FQGNSA. The CDR3 loop is CASSSWTVVYGYTF. As DNA, the CDR3 is TGTGCCAGCAGCTCCTGGACAGTGGTCTATGGCTACACCTTC.

The J gene is TRBJ1-1, the V gene TRBV20-1; no definite D call. The CDR3 runs to 11 residues. Germline-derived CDR1 and CDR2 are DFQATT and SNEGSKA (reference sequence). Trimming cost V 3 bases and J 7 bases, with 9 bases left between them. This chain's CDR3 is CSASDANEAFF. In nucleotides, the CDR3 is TGCAGTGCTAGCGATGCGAATGAAGCTTTCTTT.

The rearrangement joins TRBV9 to TRBJ1-1; D is unresolved. Trimming took 4 bases from V and 4 from J, leaving 11 bases between them. This CDR3 is built from 13 residues. Germline V gene data show CDR1 as SGDLS and CDR2 as YYNGEE. This CDR3 is CASSPEVSTEAFF. The CDR3 DNA is TGTGCCAGCAGCCCGGAGGTAAGCACTGAAGCTTTCTTT.

The V gene is TRBV10-2, the J gene TRBJ1-2; tentative D call: TRBD1 (5 bases). The CDR3 totals 16 residues. Trimming removed 6 bases from V and 8 bases from J, with 25 bases in between. The germline V gene has CDR1 WSHSY and CDR2 SAAADI. The CDR3 sequence is CASSHYRIRDPGGYTF. CDR3 in DNA: TGCGCCAGCAGCCATTATAGAATCCGGGACCCCGGGGGCTACACCTTC.

This sequence joins TRBV6-1 and TRBJ1-5; 8 nucleotides line up with TRBD1. Germline CDR1 reads MNHNS; CDR2 reads SASEGT. The CDR3 runs 15 residues. Germline trimming cut 3 bases from V and 2 bases from J; bases unmatched to any gene: 3. This CDR3 reads CASSESGGGNQPQHF. The CDR3 DNA reads as TGTGCCAGCAGTGAGTCAGGGGGCGGCAATCAGCCCCAGCATTTT.

This chain joins TRBV14 and TRBJ1-1; TRBD1 matches at 8 bases. The trim removed 1 base at V and 2 bases at J, leaving 18 bases unmatched. The CDR3 is 20 residues long. The V gene's germline CDR1 is SGHDN and CDR2 FVKESK. In DNA, the CDR3 is TGTGCCAGCAGCCAAGTCCCCGGGACAGGAAGGTTCGGGGATAACACTGAAGCTTTCTTT. It is translated as CASSQVPGTGRFGDNTEAFF. Based on the CDR3 plus reference TRBV14 and TRBJ1-1, the full variable domain is EAGVTQFPSHSVIEKGQTVTLRCDPISGHDNLYWYRRVMGKEIKFLLHFVKESKQDESGMPNNRFLAERTGGTYSTLKVQPAELEDSGVYFCASSQVPGTGRFGDNTEAFFGQGTRLTVV.

The V call is TRBV7-8, the J call TRBJ1-4; D may be TRBD1 (6 bases). Deletions cut 1 base from V and 8 bases from J, with 14 bases between. There are 15 residues in the CDR3. Looked up from germline, CDR1 is SGHVS and CDR2 is FQNEAQ. The chain's CDR3 is CASSLGLGGPEKLFF. Written as DNA, the CDR3 is TGTGCCAGCAGCTTAGGGCTGGGGGGCCCCGAAAAACTGTTTTTT.

The gene calls are TRBV25-1 and TRBJ2-4, with D hard to call. V lost 2 bases and J lost 7, with 9 bases in between. There are 13 residues in the CDR3. The germline V gene has CDR1 MGHDK and CDR2 SYGVNS. CDR3 sequence reads: CASSEHGRNIQYF. The CDR3, as DNA: TGTGCCAGCAGTGAACATGGGCGGAACATTCAGTACTTC.

The chain uses TRBV9 and TRBJ1-3; no reliable D call. V lost 7 bases, J lost 3 bases, and 11 bases lay in between. The CDR3 is 13 residues long. Germline CDR1 is SGDLS and CDR2 is YYNGEE. Written as DNA, the CDR3 is TGTGCCAGCGCCCGCGGCGATGGAAACACCATATATTTT. Protein sequence: CASARGDGNTIYF.

V is TRBV4-1 and J is TRBJ2-3; D ambiguous. This CDR3 is 13 amino acids long. Deletions cut 6 bases from V and 0 bases from J, with 7 bases between. In germline, CDR1 is MGHRA, CDR2 YSYEKL. The CDR3 sequence is CASSPTSTDTQYF. CDR3 coding DNA: TGCGCCAGCAGTCCTACTAGCACAGATACGCAGTATTTT.

V usage is TRBV9 and J usage is TRBJ2-3; possible D gene TRBD2, 7 bases. The CDR3 contains 17 residues. The germline V gene has CDR1 SGDLS and CDR2 YYNGEE. V was shortened by 5 bases and J by 1 base, with 20 bases between the two germline ends. The CDR3 is CASSGGGGPIGTDTQYF. For the CDR3, the DNA is TGTGCCAGCAGTGGGGGAGGGGGGCCTATTGGCACAGATACGCAGTATTTT.

This chain links TRBV18 with TRBJ2-3; D gene ambiguous. Germline loops: CDR1 KGHSH, CDR2 LQKENI. The CDR3 runs 13 residues. The ends were cut back, 4 bases at V and 0 bases at J, with 5 bases in the middle. The CDR3 region is CASSRTSTDTQYF. In nucleotides, the CDR3 is TGTGCCAGCTCACGTACTAGCACAGATACGCAGTATTTT.

The chain links TRBV7-9 to TRBJ2-1; TRBD1 matches 8 bases. Germline V lookup: CDR1 SEHNR, CDR2 FQNEAQ (reference sequence). V lost 2 bases, J lost 9 bases, and 3 bases stayed unmatched. The CDR3 consists of 13 residues. The DNA for the CDR3 is TGTGCCAGCAGCTTACAGGGGGCAGGTGAGCAGTTCTTC. Translation gives CASSLQGAGEQFF.

The chain joins TRBV15 to TRBJ1-5; D call uncertain. Trimming took off 3 bases at V and 4 bases at J, with 13 bases between the two ends. CDR3 length equals 15 residues. Germline assignment: CDR1 LNHNV and CDR2 YYDKDF (reference sequence). The CDR3 here is CATSRDPGGNQPQHF. The CDR3, as DNA: TGTGCCACCAGCAGGGATCCAGGCGGAAATCAGCCCCAGCATTTT.